Listed here is a single T cell receptor (beta chain). While infection was still active, Seattle patients were enrolled and then followed longitudinally. These data belong to a study of blood T cell repertoires in COVID-19. The data were produced by immunoSEQ multiplex PCR, yet TCRdb's version contains in-frame clones alone and is incomplete. This repertoire shows about 160,000 clones, 70% to 90% found once; its top ten account for less than 10%. Germline V gene data show CDR1 as MNHNY and CDR2 as SVGAGI (reference sequence). CDR3 size: 13 residues. V shed 11 bases and J shed 0 bases, with 13 bases lying between them.

Sequenced sample: peripheral blood. The V gene is TRBV6-6, the J gene TRBJ1-1; no reliable D call. The TCR originated in a woman aged 55-75 years with COVID-19, enrolled during active disease. CDR3 region: CAGHWALNTEAFF. The DNA of the CDR3 is TGTGCCGGCCACTGGGCACTGAACACTGAAGCTTTCTTT.